This T cell receptor beta chain was identified during a study of shared clonotypes between healthy human individuals. On the study more broadly: The cohort had two women and three men, ages 18 to 49.

Cells designated naive CD8 were CD45RO-negative and were positively selected for CCR7, with terminally differentiated effector memory CD45RA+ cells excluded. For each subset, genomic DNA was distributed in equal portions over several immunoSEQ plates. Using immunoSEQ multiplex PCR, the repertoire was profiled, and TCRdb retains in-frame clones only, with some absent. The sample has 2 million to 2.5 million clones; around 93% are singletons. Germline CDR1 MNHEY, CDR2 SMNVEV (reference sequence). The CDR3 is 15 residues long. V dropped 4 bases and J dropped 5 bases, with 14 bases sitting between them. This chain uses TRBV27 with TRBJ2-2; the D gene is possibly TRBD1 (6 bases). The clonotype was recovered from a man in his late teens or twenties in good health. Some clones in this sample may be carry-over from other donors' samples. Sequences were obtained from naive CD8+ T cells from PBMCs. The CDR3 sequence: CASSSQGDQTGELFF. The CDR3, as DNA: TGTGCCAGCAGTTCACAGGGTGACCAAACCGGGGAGCTGTTTTTT.